This entry describes one T cell receptor (beta chain). The entry originates in a study of blood T cell repertoires in COVID-19. At the level of the study: Spain, Italy and the United States supplied samples that represented acute and convalescent COVID-19. PBMCs, B-cell-depleted T cells, or T cells were the source of the cDNA or gDNA that made up the material.

The CDR3 runs to 15 residues. V gave up 2 bases and J gave up 4 bases, with 13 bases separating them. Germline values: CDR1 SGHTS, CDR2 YDEGEE. Methods used by the authors: Estimates of nucleated cell counts were drawn from the amplification of reference gene primers. Libraries were prepared by immunoSEQ multiplex PCR; TCRdb keeps only in-frame clonotypes and omits some of them. V and J calls and clone size are copied from that table; D and trimming were computed from the DNA. The sample consists of under 200,000 clones, about 87% of them appearing once. This chain links TRBV5-8 with TRBJ1-5; no firm D call. Sequenced material: peripheral blood. This receptor was taken from a man in his forties with active or convalescent COVID-19. The CDR3 region is CASSFPGSSNQPQHF. For the CDR3, the DNA is TGTGCCAGCAGCTTCCCGGGAAGCAGTAATCAGCCCCAGCATTTT.